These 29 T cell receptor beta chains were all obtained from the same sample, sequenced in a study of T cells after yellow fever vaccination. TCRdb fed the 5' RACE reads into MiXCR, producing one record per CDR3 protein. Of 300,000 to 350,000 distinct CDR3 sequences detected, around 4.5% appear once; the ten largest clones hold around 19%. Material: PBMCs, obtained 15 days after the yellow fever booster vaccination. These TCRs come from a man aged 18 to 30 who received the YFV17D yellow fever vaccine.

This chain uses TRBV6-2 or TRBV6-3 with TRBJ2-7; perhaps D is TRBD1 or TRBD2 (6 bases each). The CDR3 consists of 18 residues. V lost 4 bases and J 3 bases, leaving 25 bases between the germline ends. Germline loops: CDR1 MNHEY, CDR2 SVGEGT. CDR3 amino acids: CASSWGAEGRASRYEQYF. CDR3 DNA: TGTGCCAGCAGTTGGGGGGCGGAGGGACGAGCATCCCGCTACGAGCAGTACTTC.

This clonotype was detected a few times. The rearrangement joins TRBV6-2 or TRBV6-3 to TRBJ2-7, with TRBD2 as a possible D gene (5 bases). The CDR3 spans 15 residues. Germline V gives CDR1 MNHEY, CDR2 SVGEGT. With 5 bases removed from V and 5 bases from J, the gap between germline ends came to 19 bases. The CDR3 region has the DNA TGTGCCAGCAGTCATACCGTGACCCCGGAGGACGAGCAGTACTTC. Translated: CASSHTVTPEDEQYF.

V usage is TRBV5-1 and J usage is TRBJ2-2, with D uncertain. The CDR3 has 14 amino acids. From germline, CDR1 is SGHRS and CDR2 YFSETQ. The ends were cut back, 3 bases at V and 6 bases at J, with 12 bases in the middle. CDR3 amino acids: CASSWAFGPGELFF. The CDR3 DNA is TGCGCCAGCAGCTGGGCCTTTGGGCCCGGGGAGCTGTTTTTT. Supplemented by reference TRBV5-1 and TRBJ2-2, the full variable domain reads KAGVTQTPRYLIKTRGQQVTLSCSPISGHRSVSWYQQTPGQGLQFLFEYFSETQRNKGNFPGRFSGRQFSNSRSEMNVSTLELGDSALYLCASSWAFGPGELFFGEGSRLTVL.

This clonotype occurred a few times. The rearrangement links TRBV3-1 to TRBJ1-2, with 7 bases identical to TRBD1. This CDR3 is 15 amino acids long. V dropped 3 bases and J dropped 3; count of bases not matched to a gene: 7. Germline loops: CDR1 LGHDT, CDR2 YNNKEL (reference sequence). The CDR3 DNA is TGTGCCAGCAGCCAGGCCAGGGGGTGGGACTATGGCTACACCTTC. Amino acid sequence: CASSQARGWDYGYTF.

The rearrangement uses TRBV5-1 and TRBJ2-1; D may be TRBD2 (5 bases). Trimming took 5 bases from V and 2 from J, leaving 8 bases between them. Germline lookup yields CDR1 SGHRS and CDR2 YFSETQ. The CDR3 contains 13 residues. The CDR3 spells CASRREAYNEQFF. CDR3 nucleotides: TGCGCCAGCAGGAGGGAAGCCTACAATGAGCAGTTCTTC.

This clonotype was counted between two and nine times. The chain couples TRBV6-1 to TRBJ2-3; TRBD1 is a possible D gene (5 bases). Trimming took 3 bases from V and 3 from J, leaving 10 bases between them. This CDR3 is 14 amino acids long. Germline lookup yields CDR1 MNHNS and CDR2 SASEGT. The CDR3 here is CASSEPGKTDTQYF. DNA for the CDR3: TGTGCCAGCAGTGAGCCAGGGAAGACAGATACGCAGTATTTT.

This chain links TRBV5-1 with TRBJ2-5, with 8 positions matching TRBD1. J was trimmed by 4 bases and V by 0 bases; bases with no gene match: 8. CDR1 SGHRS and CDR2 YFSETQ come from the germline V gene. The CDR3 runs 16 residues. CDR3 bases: TGCGCCAGCAGCTTGGTCCCCCCACAGGGGGGAGAGACCCAGTACTTC. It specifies CASSLVPPQGGETQYF.

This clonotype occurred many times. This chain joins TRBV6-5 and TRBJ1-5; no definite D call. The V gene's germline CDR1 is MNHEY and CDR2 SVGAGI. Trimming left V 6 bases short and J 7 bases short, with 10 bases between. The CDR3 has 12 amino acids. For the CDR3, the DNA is TGTGCCAGCAGGGGCCACGCACAGCCCCAGCATTTT. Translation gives CASRGHAQPQHF.

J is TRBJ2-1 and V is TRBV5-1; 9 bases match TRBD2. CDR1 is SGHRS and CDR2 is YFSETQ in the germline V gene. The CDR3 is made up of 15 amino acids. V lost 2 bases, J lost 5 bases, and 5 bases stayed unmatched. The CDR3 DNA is TGCGCCAGCAGCTTAATGACTAGCGGAAACAATGAGCAGTTCTTC. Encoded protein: CASSLMTSGNNEQFF.

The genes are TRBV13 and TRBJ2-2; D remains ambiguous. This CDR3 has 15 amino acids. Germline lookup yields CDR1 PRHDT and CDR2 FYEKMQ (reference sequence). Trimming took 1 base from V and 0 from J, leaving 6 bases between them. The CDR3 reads CASSLALANTGELFF. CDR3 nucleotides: TGTGCCAGCAGCTTAGCGTTAGCGAACACCGGGGAGCTGTTTTTT.

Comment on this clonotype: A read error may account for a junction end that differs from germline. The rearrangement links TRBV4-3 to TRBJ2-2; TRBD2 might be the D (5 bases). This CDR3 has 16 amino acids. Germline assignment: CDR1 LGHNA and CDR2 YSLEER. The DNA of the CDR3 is TGCGACAGCAGCCACTCCCGCGCGGGGAACACCGGGGAGCTGTTTTTT. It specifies CDSSHSRAGNTGELFF.

The CDR3 bases are TGTGCCAGCAGCCAAGGGGGGTATGGTCAGCCCCAGCATTTT. Protein: CASSQGGYGQPQHF. The V call is TRBV5-5, the J call TRBJ1-5; TRBD1 is a possible D gene (6 bases). Trimming stripped 4 bases from V and 6 bases from J, with 14 bases between. Per the germline V gene, CDR1 is SGHKS and CDR2 is YYEKEE (reference sequence). The CDR3 totals 14 residues.

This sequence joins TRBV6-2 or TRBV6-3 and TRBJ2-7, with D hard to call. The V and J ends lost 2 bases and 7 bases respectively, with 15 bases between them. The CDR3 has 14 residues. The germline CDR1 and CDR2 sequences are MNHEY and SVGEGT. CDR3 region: CASSYTMTRWEQYV. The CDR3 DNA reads TGTGCCAGCAGTTACACCATGACACGTTGGGAGCAGTACGTC.

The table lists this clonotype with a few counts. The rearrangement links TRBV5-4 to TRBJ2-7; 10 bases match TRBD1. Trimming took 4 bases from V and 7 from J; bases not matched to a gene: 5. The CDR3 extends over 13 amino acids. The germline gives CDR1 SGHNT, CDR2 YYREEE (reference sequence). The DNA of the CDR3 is TGTGCCAGCAGCCCGACAGGGGGCGAGGAGCAGTACGTC. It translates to CASSPTGGEEQYV.

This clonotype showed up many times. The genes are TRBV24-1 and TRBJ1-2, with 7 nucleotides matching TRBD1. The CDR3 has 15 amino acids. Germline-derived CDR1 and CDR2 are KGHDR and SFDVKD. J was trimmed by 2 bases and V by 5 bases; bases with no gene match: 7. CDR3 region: CATSGTGQFNYGYTF. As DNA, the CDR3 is TGTGCCACCAGTGGCACGGGACAGTTCAACTATGGCTACACCTTC.

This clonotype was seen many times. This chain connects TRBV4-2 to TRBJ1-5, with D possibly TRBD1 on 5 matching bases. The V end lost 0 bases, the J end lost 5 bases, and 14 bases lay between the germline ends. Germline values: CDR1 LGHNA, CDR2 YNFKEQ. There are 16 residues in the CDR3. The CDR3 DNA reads TGTGCCAGCAGCCAAGATATCACGGGGACCTATCAGCCCCAGCATTTT. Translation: CASSQDITGTYQPQHF.

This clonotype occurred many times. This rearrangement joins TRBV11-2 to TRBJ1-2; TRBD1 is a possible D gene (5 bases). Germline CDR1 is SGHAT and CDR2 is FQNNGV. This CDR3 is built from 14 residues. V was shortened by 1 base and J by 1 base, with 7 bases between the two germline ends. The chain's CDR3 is CASSLGDGNYGYTF. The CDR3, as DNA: TGTGCCAGCAGCTTAGGGGACGGTAACTATGGCTACACCTTC.

CDR3 loop: CSARDPVGGKTEAFF. The CDR3 DNA reads TGCAGTGCTAGAGACCCGGTAGGGGGAAAGACTGAAGCTTTCTTT. The chain employs TRBV20-1 and TRBJ1-1, with D tentatively TRBD1 (6 bases). The CDR3 consists of 15 residues. Looked up from germline, CDR1 is DFQATT and CDR2 is SNEGSKA (reference sequence). The V and J ends lost 0 bases and 5 bases respectively, with 16 bases between them.

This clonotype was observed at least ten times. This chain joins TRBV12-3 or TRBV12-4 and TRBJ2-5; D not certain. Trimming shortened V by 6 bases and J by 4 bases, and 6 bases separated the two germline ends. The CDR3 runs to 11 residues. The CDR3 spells CASSRTETQYF. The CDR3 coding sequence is TGTGCCAGCAGCCGTACAGAGACCCAGTACTTC.

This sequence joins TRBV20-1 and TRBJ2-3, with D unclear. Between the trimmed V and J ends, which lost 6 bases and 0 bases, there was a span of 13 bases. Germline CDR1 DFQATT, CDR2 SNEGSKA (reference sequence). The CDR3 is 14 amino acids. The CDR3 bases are TGCAGTGCATTAGGGCCTTCTAGCACAGATACGCAGTATTTT. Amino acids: CSALGPSSTDTQYF.

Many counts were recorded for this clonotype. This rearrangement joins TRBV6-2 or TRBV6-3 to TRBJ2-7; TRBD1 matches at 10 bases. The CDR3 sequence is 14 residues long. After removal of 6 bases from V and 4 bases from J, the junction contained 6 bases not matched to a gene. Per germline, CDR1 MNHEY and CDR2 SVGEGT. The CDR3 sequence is CASSRDRGWYEQYF. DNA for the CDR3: TGTGCCAGCAGCAGGGACAGGGGATGGTACGAGCAGTACTTC.

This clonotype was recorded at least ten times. DNA of the CDR3: TGCGCCAGCAGCCAAGAGGACGGTGGACAAGCTTTCTTT. Protein: CASSQEDGGQAFF. The J gene is TRBJ1-1, the V gene TRBV4-3; D is unresolved. Looked up from germline, CDR1 is LGHNA and CDR2 is YSLEER. The V end was cut by 0 bases, the J end by 9 bases, with 11 bases between. CDR3 length equals 13 residues.

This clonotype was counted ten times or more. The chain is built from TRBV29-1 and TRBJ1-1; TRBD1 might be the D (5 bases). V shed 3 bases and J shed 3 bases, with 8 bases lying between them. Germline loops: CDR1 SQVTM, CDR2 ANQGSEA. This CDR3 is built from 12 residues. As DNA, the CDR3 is TGCAGCGTTGACAGGGCCTACACTGAAGCTTTCTTT. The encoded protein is CSVDRAYTEAFF. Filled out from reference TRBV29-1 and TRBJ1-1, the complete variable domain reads SAVISQKPSRDICQRGTSLTIQCQVDSQVTMMFWYRQQPGQSLTLIATANQGSEATYESGFVIDKFPISRPNLTFSTLTVSNMSPEDSSIYLCSVDRAYTEAFFGQGTRLTVV.

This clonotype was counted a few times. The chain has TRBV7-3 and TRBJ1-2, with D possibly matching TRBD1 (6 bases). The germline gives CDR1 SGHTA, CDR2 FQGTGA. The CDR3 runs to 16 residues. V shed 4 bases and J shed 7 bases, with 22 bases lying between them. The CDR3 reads CASSSSLTGSDGGYTF. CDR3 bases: TGTGCCAGCAGCTCTTCCTTGACAGGCTCGGATGGTGGCTACACCTTC.

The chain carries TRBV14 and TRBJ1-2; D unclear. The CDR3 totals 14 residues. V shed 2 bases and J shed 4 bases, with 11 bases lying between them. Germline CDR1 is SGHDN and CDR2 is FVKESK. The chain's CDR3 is CASSQPTELYGYTF. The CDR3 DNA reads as TGTGCCAGCAGCCAACCTACGGAACTCTATGGCTACACCTTC.

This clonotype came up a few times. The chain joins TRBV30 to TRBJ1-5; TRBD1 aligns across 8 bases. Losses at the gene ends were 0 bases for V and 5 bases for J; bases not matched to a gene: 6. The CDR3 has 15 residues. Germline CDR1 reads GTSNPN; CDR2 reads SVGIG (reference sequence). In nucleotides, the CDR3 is TGTGCCTGGAGTGTATGGACAGGGCGGGATCAGCCCCAGCATTTT. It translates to CAWSVWTGRDQPQHF.

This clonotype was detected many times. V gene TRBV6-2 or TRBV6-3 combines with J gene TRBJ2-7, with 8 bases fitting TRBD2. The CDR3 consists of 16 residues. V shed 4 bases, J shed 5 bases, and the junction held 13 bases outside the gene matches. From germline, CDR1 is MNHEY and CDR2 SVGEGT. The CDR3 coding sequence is TGTGCCAGCAGTTTCGGGCGAATCGGGGGGGGCAACGAGCAGTACGTC. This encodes CASSFGRIGGGNEQYV.

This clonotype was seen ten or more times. This CDR3 reads CASSRDSAYEQYF. The CDR3 coding sequence is TGCGCCAGCAGCCGGGACAGCGCCTACGAGCAGTACTTC. The chain couples TRBV5-1 to TRBJ2-7, with 7 bases lining up with TRBD1. This CDR3 spans 13 amino acids. Germline V lookup: CDR1 SGHRS, CDR2 YFSETQ. V shed 4 bases and J 2 bases; nucleotides not matched to a gene: 3.

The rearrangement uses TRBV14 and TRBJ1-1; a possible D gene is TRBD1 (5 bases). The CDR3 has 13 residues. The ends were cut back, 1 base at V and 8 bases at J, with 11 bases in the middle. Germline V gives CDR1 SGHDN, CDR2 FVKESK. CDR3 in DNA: TGTGCCAGCAGCCAAGCGTGGGCAGGGGAAGCTTTCTTT. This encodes CASSQAWAGEAFF.